The rows below give T cell receptor beta chains drawn from one sample of a study of STAT3 mutations in large granular lymphocyte leukemia. Produced via immunoSEQ multiplex PCR; TCRdb's table is partial and in-frame only. In the table there are some 1,300 clones, around 70% of which are singletons. The sequencing input was peripheral blood mononuclear cells. The receptors were gathered from a woman between 65 and 79 years old with T-cell large granular lymphocyte leukemia. Some clones in this sample may be carry-over from other donors' samples. Both conserved end residues are part of each CDR3. The D gene is left open where the match is weak. Rows give clone size only sometimes, using once, few, many, or a class for an expanded clone.

TRBV18	once	TRBD2	TRBJ2-1	TGTGCCAGCTCAGAGGGACTAGCGGAACCCGGTGAGCAGTTCTTC	CASSEGLAEPGEQFF
TRBV4-1	.	TRBD1	TRBJ1-4	TGCGCCAGCAGCCAAGAGGGGAGGGGGCAAGGTGAAAAACTGTTTTTT	CASSQEGRGQGEKLFF
TRBV28	.	TRBD1	TRBJ2-2	TGTGCCAGCAGTTTAGATGGGACAGGGGTGGTTGCCGGGGAGCTGTTTTTT	CASSLDGTGVVAGELFF
TRBV6-1	.	.	TRBJ1-4	TGTGCCAGCAAAGATGAAAAACTGTTTTTT	CASKDEKLFF
TRBV11-2	.	.	TRBJ1-6	TGTGCCAGCAGCTTAGTCTCCCTAGGACAGTCACCCCTCCACTTT	CASSLVSLGQSPLHF
TRBV19	.	.	TRBJ1-4	TGTGCCAGTAGTATTCCCCTCGGGATAAATGAAAAACTGTTTTTT	CASSIPLGINEKLFF
TRBV30	few	.	TRBJ1-2	TGTGCCTGGAGTGTGTCAGCCACAGGCGTCGGTGGCTACACCTTC	CAWSVSATGVGGYTF
TRBV7-8	.	.	TRBJ1-3	TGTGCCAGCAGCTTGGGTAGTCACTCTGGAAACACCATATATTTT	CASSLGSHSGNTIYF
TRBV5-1	.	.	TRBJ2-2	TGCGCCAGCAGCTTGATGGGGGGGCCTAGTACCGGGGAGCTGTTTTTT	CASSLMGGPSTGELFF
TRBV29-1	large	.	TRBJ1-1	TGCAGCGTTCTACGTATAAACACTGAAGCTTTCTTT	CSVLRINTEAFF
TRBV15	.	.	TRBJ2-1	TGTGCCACCAGCAGATCCACGCCCTCGCATGAGCAGTTCTTC	CATSRSTPSHEQFF
TRBV9	.	.	TRBJ1-1	TGTGCCAGCAGCGTAGTTCCGGGGAACACTGAAGCTTTCTTT	CASSVVPGNTEAFF
TRBV14	.	TRBD1	TRBJ1-1	TGTGCCAGCAGCCAAGATCCGACAGGGGGCGAGCACACTGAAGCTTTCTTT	CASSQDPTGGEHTEAFF
TRBV30	once	.	TRBJ2-3	TGTGCCTGGAACCGGAACACAGATACGCAGTATTTT	CAWNRNTDTQYF
TRBV6-5	once	.	TRBJ1-5	TGTGCCAGCAGTACCAGTGATCAGCCCCAGCATTTT	CASSTSDQPQHF
TRBV5-1	.	.	TRBJ1-3	TGCGCCAGCAGAACCACCTCTGGAAACACCATATATTTT	CASRTTSGNTIYF
TRBV5-1	few	TRBD1	TRBJ1-5	TGCGCCAGCAGCGGGGGCAGGGGGCGAGATCAGCCCCAGCATTTT	CASSGGRGRDQPQHF
TRBV7-9	.	TRBD1	TRBJ1-1	TGTGCCAGCAGCCTACAGGGGACTCCCATGAACACTGAAGCTTTCTTT	CASSLQGTPMNTEAFF
TRBV18	.	TRBD1	TRBJ1-4	TGTGCCAGCTCGCGGGATTACGGGACAGCTAATGAAAAACTGTTTTTT	CASSRDYGTANEKLFF
TRBV21-1	few	.	TRBJ2-7	TGTGCCAGCAGCAAAGTAGTATACGAGCAGTACTTC	CASSKVVYEQYF
TRBV7-2	.	.	TRBJ1-1	TGTGCCAGCAGCTTAGGCCGAGGGATCACTGAAGCTTTCTTT	CASSLGRGITEAFF
TRBV10-3	.	TRBD2	TRBJ2-5	TGTGCCATCCGTCCCGGCAGGGGGTCTAGCGGGGACTTCCAAGAGACCCAGTACTTC	CAIRPGRGSSGDFQETQYF
TRBV18	.	.	TRBJ2-2	TGTGCCAGCTCACCAGCAATTCTAATCTCCGGACGGAACACCGGGGAGCTGTTTTTT	CASSPAILISGRNTGELFF
TRBV11-2	.	.	TRBJ1-6	TGTGCCAGCAGCTCGAGACCGGGCTCTAATTCACCCCTCCACTTT	CASSSRPGSNSPLHF
TRBV18	.	.	TRBJ1-1	TGTGCCAGCTCCCTGGGCACTGAAGCTTTCTTT	CASSLGTEAFF
TRBV5-1	.	TRBD2	TRBJ2-1	TGCGCCAGCAGCTTTTTGGCAGGTAGCGGGGGGAACAATGAGCAGTTCTTC	CASSFLAGSGGNNEQFF
TRBV18	.	TRBD1	TRBJ1-1	TGTGCCAGCTCGTTCGCAGGGGGCGATAGGTCGGACACTGAAGCTTTCTTT	CASSFAGGDRSDTEAFF
TRBV4-3	once	.	TRBJ2-2	TGCGCCAGCAGCCATGGACCGCAGAACACCGGGGAGCTGTTTTTT	CASSHGPQNTGELFF
TRBV25-1	few	.	TRBJ2-3	TGTGCCAGCAGTGATTCAACTGGCTTCACGTTCACAGATACGCAGTATTTT	CASSDSTGFTFTDTQYF
TRBV9	.	.	TRBJ1-1	TGTGCCAGCAGCAAACAGGGAGCAGAAGCTTTCTTT	CASSKQGAEAFF
TRBV9	few	.	TRBJ1-6	TGTGCCAGCAGCGTAGCCCTAAGATCACCCCTCCACTTT	CASSVALRSPLHF
TRBV10-2	.	.	TRBJ2-5	TGCGCCAGCAGTGAGGTCGCAGGATTCGCCGCGGCCCAGTACTTC	CASSEVAGFAAAQYF
TRBV4-3	.	.	TRBJ2-6	TGCGCCAGCAGCCAAGAGGGGACTACAGGGGTAGGGGCCAACGTCCTGACTTTC	CASSQEGTTGVGANVLTF
TRBV7-6	few	.	TRBJ1-2	TGTGCCAGCAGCTTAGCTGCGGACTATGGCTACACCTTC	CASSLAADYGYTF
TRBV19	.	.	TRBJ1-2	TGTGCCAGTAGTATTCAGGGTCCAGGCTATGGCTACACCTTC	CASSIQGPGYGYTF
TRBV7-7	.	.	TRBJ1-4	TGTGCCAGCAGCTTATCCGGAACCCAAAATGAAAAACTGTTTTTT	CASSLSGTQNEKLFF
TRBV5-1	.	.	TRBJ2-1	TGCGCCAGCAGCTTGGGGGACGGCCGGAATGAGCAGTTCTTC	CASSLGDGRNEQFF
TRBV7-6	few	TRBD2	TRBJ2-7	TGTGCCAGCCTAGCGGGGCGAACCTACGAGCAGTACTTC	CASLAGRTYEQYF
TRBV5-1	.	TRBD2	TRBJ2-7	TGCGCCAGTAGCGAATGGGGGGGACTTTTGAACGAGCAGTACTTC	CASSEWGGLLNEQYF
TRBV18	.	.	TRBJ1-4	TGTGCCAGCTCACTGTCGAGGGCGAATGAAAAACTGTTTTTT	CASSLSRANEKLFF
TRBV5-4	few	TRBD2	TRBJ2-5	TGTGCCAGCAGCCTAGCGGGGGGGCAAGAGACCCAGTACTTC	CASSLAGGQETQYF
TRBV11-2	.	TRBD1	TRBJ1-3	TGTGCCAGCAGCCCACATGGGGACAGGGAATCCGGAAACACCATATATTTT	CASSPHGDRESGNTIYF
TRBV20-1	.	TRBD1	TRBJ1-2	TGCAGTGCCAAGACAGGGGAGGGCTACACCTTC	CSAKTGEGYTF
TRBV7-9	.	.	TRBJ1-2	TGTGCCAGCAGCTTAGCTGGGGGAGCGGGCTACACCTTC	CASSLAGGAGYTF
TRBV10-3	large	TRBD1	TRBJ1-6	TGTGCCATCAGTGACCAGGGGGAAAAATCACCCCTCCACTTT	CAISDQGEKSPLHF